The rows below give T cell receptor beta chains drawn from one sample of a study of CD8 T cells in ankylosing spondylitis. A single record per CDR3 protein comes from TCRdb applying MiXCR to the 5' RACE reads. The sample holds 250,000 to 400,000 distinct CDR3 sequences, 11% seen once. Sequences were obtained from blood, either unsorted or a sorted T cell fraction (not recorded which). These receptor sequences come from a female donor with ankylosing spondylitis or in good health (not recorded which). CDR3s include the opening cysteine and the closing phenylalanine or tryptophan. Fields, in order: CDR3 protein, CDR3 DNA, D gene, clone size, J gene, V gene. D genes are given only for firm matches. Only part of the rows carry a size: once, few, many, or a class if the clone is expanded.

CDR3: CASSSQGADGNTIYF; DNA: TGTGCCAGCAGCTCGCAGGGGGCAGATGGAAACACCATATATTTT; D: TRBD1; size: .; J: TRBJ1-3; V: TRBV7-8
CDR3: CASSLAKSSTNTGELFF; DNA: TGCGCCAGCAGCTTGGCCAAGTCAAGTACGAACACCGGGGAGCTGTTTTTT; D: .; size: .; J: TRBJ2-2; V: TRBV5-1
CDR3: CASKKDGPNYGYTF; DNA: TGTGCCAGCAAAAAGGACGGACCTAACTATGGCTACACCTTC; D: .; size: many; J: TRBJ1-2; V: TRBV6-1
CDR3: CAINPRTGNGYTF; DNA: TGTGCCATCAATCCTCGGACAGGGAACGGCTACACCTTC; D: TRBD1; size: many; J: TRBJ1-2; V: TRBV10-3
CDR3: CASSLSIDLNTEAFF; DNA: TGTGCCAGCTCACTCAGCATAGATTTGAACACTGAAGCTTTCTTT; D: .; size: few; J: TRBJ1-1; V: TRBV18
CDR3: CASSLAEGPNQPQHF; DNA: TGCGCCAGCAGCTTGGCCGAAGGGCCAAATCAGCCCCAGCATTTT; D: .; size: many; J: TRBJ1-5; V: TRBV5-1
CDR3: CSVGPGGNQPQHF; DNA: TGCAGCGTTGGGCCGGGGGGCAATCAGCCCCAGCATTTT; D: .; size: many; J: TRBJ1-5; V: TRBV29-1
CDR3: CASSLTGLSSYNEQFF; DNA: TGTGCCAGCAGCTTAACGGGCCTAAGCTCCTACAATGAGCAGTTCTTC; D: .; size: .; J: TRBJ2-1; V: TRBV7-8
CDR3: CASSPYHGRRNTEAFF; DNA: TGTGCCAGCAGCCCATATCATGGCAGGAGAAACACTGAAGCTTTCTTT; D: .; size: .; J: TRBJ1-1; V: TRBV7-9
CDR3: CAISTRDRGSYEQYF; DNA: TGTGCCATCAGTACCCGGGACAGAGGATCCTACGAGCAGTACTTC; D: TRBD1; size: few; J: TRBJ2-7; V: TRBV10-3
CDR3: CASSLVDEQFF; DNA: TGTGCCAGCAGTTTAGTAGATGAGCAGTTCTTC; D: .; size: many; J: TRBJ2-1; V: TRBV12-3/TRBV12-4
CDR3: CASRPFPAEPNYEQYF; DNA: TGCGCCAGCAGACCCTTTCCGGCAGAACCAAACTACGAGCAGTACTTC; D: .; size: many; J: TRBJ2-7; V: TRBV10-2